These 16 T cell receptor beta chains share one sample of origin, sequenced in a study of blood T cell repertoires in COVID-19 (dated by TCRdb to 2018 to 2020). Receptor libraries were prepared by the immunoSEQ multiplex PCR assay. Here the immuneACCESS table is served through TCRdb, limited to in-frame sequences with V and J called. Missing clones are a known gap in these copies; in checked studies unresolved V genes cover under half, and the rest lacks a known reason. This sample is represented by about 270,000 clones; about 89% of them were singletons. About 8.6% of the sample is in the top ten clones. Sequencing was done on a sample of peripheral blood. These receptor sequences come from a man aged 35-49 years with active or convalescent COVID-19.

This chain joins TRBV6-4 and TRBJ1-5; D may be TRBD1 (6 bases). V was pared by 6 bases and J by 0 bases, with 15 bases between. The CDR3 is 16 residues long. The germline V gene encodes CDR1 MRHNA and CDR2 SNTAGT. CDR3 loop: CASRKGEANSNQPQHF. The CDR3 nucleotides read TGTGCCAGCAGAAAGGGGGAAGCAAATAGCAATCAGCCCCAGCATTTT.

The rearrangement links TRBV24-1 to TRBJ1-2; D ambiguous. Between the trimmed V and J ends, which lost 4 bases and 14 bases, there was a span of 16 bases. The CDR3 is made up of 12 amino acids. Germline CDR1 reads KGHDR; CDR2 reads SFDVKD. The CDR3 DNA reads as TGTGCCACCAGTGAGGAGGGTACTGACCGAACCTTC. As protein: CATSEEGTDRTF.

The chain has TRBV27 and TRBJ2-7; possibly TRBD2 for D (5 bases). The length of the CDR3 is 14 residues. V lost 2 bases, J lost 3 bases, and 11 bases lay in between. Germline CDR1 and CDR2: MNHEY and SMNVEV (reference sequence). The DNA of the CDR3 is TGTGCCAGCAGTTTAATCGCGGGCCTCTACGAGCAGTACTTC. Amino acid sequence: CASSLIAGLYEQYF.

The rearrangement joins TRBV19 to TRBJ1-3, with D uncertain. The CDR3 loop spans 14 amino acids. V was trimmed by 7 bases and J by 0 bases, leaving 10 bases between them. Germline V lookup: CDR1 LNHDA, CDR2 SQIVND (reference sequence). The CDR3 coding sequence is TGTGCCAGTATAGAGGGTTTCTCTGGAAACACCATATATTTT. It codes for CASIEGFSGNTIYF.

The chain recombines TRBV12-3 or TRBV12-4 with TRBJ1-1; TRBD1 is a possible D gene (6 bases). This CDR3 has 13 residues. The V end was cut by 3 bases, the J end by 5 bases, with 10 bases between. The CDR3 bases are TGTGCCAGCAGTTTTCGGGACACAACTGAAGCTTTCTTT. This translates into CASSFRDTTEAFF.

The V gene is TRBV7-9, the J gene TRBJ2-1; a possible D gene is TRBD1 (6 bases). Germline CDR1 is SEHNR and CDR2 is FQNEAQ (reference sequence). Deletions cut 5 bases from V and 6 bases from J, with 11 bases between. The CDR3 spans 13 residues. The CDR3 protein is CASSHGQPNEQFF. The CDR3 DNA reads TGTGCCAGCAGCCACGGACAGCCCAATGAGCAGTTCTTC.

The genes are TRBV9 and TRBJ2-1, with TRBD2 matching 7 bases. CDR3 length: 15 residues. The V segment lost 4 bases and the J segment 7 bases; nucleotides outside the gene matches: 11. The germline V gene encodes CDR1 SGDLS and CDR2 YYNGEE. The CDR3 loop is CASSPSGLGTNEQFF. The CDR3 DNA reads TGTGCCAGCAGCCCTAGCGGACTGGGTACTAATGAGCAGTTCTTC.

This sequence joins TRBV5-1 and TRBJ2-7, with a possible D match to TRBD1 (6 bases). CDR1 and CDR2 from the germline V gene are SGHRS and YFSETQ. The CDR3 runs 15 residues. V lost 4 bases and J lost 0, with 14 bases in between. The CDR3 sequence: CASSILQGGSYEQYF. DNA of the CDR3: TGCGCCAGCAGCATACTGCAAGGGGGCTCCTACGAGCAGTACTTC.

This chain uses TRBV2 with TRBJ2-7, with D possibly being TRBD2 (7 bases). CDR1 SNHLY and CDR2 FYNNEI come from the germline V gene. CDR3 length: 11 residues. V lost 7 bases, J lost 13 bases, and 17 bases lay in between. The CDR3 loop is CASTEGGTQYF. The CDR3 DNA is TGTGCCAGCACCGAGGGGGGGACTCAATACTTC.

V usage is TRBV14 and J usage is TRBJ2-5; perhaps TRBD1 as D (6 bases). The CDR3 is 13 residues long. V lost 4 bases, J lost 6 bases, and 12 bases lay in between. Germline V gene lookup returns CDR1 SGHDN and CDR2 FVKESK. CDR3 bases: TGTGCCAGCAGCCTCGGACAGATGCAGACCCAGTACTTC. This translates into CASSLGQMQTQYF.

This chain uses TRBV30 with TRBJ1-2; 8 bases are a match to TRBD1. V lost 8 bases to trimming and J lost 8 bases; unmatched junction nucleotides: 13. CDR3 size: 13 residues. From germline, CDR1 is GTSNPN and CDR2 SVGIG (reference sequence). The CDR3 here is CATLRRGHGGYTF. The CDR3 DNA reads TGTGCCACATTACGCAGGGGGCACGGGGGCTACACCTTC. The full variable domain, completed using reference TRBV30 and TRBJ1-2, is SQTIHQWPATLVQPVGSPLSLECTVEGTSNPNLYWYRQAAGRGLQLLFYSVGIGQISSEVPQNLSASRPQDRQFILSSKKLLLSDSGFYLCATLRRGHGGYTFGSGTRLTVV.

The rearrangement joins TRBV9 to TRBJ2-3; D not resolved. Trimming pared 4 bases from V and 3 bases from J, leaving 12 bases between. The CDR3 loop spans 14 amino acids. The germline V gene has CDR1 SGDLS and CDR2 YYNGEE. The CDR3 is CASSPPTETDTQYF. The CDR3 DNA reads as TGTGCCAGCAGCCCCCCCACAGAAACAGATACGCAGTATTTT.

The chain is built from TRBV4-1 and TRBJ2-7, with 7 bases lining up with TRBD2. The CDR3 runs to 17 residues. Germline CDR1 and CDR2: MGHRA and YSYEKL. V shed 2 bases and J 5 bases; nucleotides not matched to a gene: 15. As DNA, the CDR3 is TGCGCCAGCAGCCAATCCCCCGGGACTACGGCGGGGAACGAGCAGTACTTC. It specifies CASSQSPGTTAGNEQYF.

This clone was seen only a few times. V usage is TRBV6-5 and J usage is TRBJ1-4, with no clear D. The germline V gene has CDR1 MNHEY and CDR2 SVGAGI. This CDR3 spans 13 amino acids. V dropped 5 bases and J dropped 15 bases, with 19 bases sitting between them. The CDR3 DNA is TGTGCCAGCAGTCTCGATCCGGGAATAATGTTGTTTTTT. Translating it yields CASSLDPGIMLFF.

The chain employs TRBV30 and TRBJ2-5; D possibly corresponds to TRBD1 (5 bases). Trimming left V 3 bases short and J 5 bases short, with 10 bases between. Germline-derived CDR1 and CDR2 are GTSNPN and SVGIG (reference sequence). The CDR3 covers 12 residues. CDR3 loop: CAWRKGAETQYF. The DNA of the CDR3 is TGTGCCTGGAGAAAAGGGGCTGAGACCCAGTACTTC.

V and J are TRBV2 and TRBJ1-1; perhaps TRBD1 as D (5 bases). CDR1 SNHLY and CDR2 FYNNEI come from the germline V gene. The ends were cut back, 8 bases at V and 7 bases at J, with 17 bases in the middle. CDR3 length equals 13 residues. The DNA for the CDR3 is TGTGCCAGCCTAGAGGTTCGGGGGAGTGAAGCTTTCTTT. Protein: CASLEVRGSEAFF.